The sequence of this T cell receptor (beta chain) was determined in a study of T cells after yellow fever vaccination. The CDR3 contains 16 residues. Germline CDR1 and CDR2: SNHLY and FYNNEI. V was pared by 2 bases and J by 3 bases, with 8 bases of the junction left unmatched. Each CDR3 protein gets one entry after TCRdb re-called the 5' RACE reads with MiXCR. The data show a few hundred thousand distinct CDR3 sequences, with around 4.9% seen just once and under 3.5% held by the top ten. The receptor was derived from a man younger than 35 who received the YFV17D yellow fever vaccine. J is TRBJ1-2 and V is TRBV2, with 8 positions matching TRBD1. The sequences come from CD4+ T cells sorted from PBMCs, collected on the day of the yellow fever booster vaccination. The CDR3 nucleotides read TGTGCCAGCAGTGAATCCTGGACAGGGTGGGACTATGGCTACACCTTC. It codes for CASSESWTGWDYGYTF.